This T cell receptor beta chain was identified during a study of cytomegalovirus exposure and HLA in healthy donors. It was with 60 Vbeta and 13 Jbeta primers that the PCR ran. Using immunoSEQ multiplex PCR, the repertoire was profiled, and TCRdb retains in-frame clones only, with some absent. This table holds some 150,000 clones, around 81% found once. CDR1 and CDR2 from the germline V gene are MNHEY and SMNVEV (reference sequence). The CDR3 sequence is 15 residues long. V lost 2 bases to trimming and J lost 1 base; unmatched junction nucleotides: 3. The sequence was obtained from a man in his forties or fifties in good health and CMV-seropositive. The chain uses TRBV27 and TRBJ2-3; 7 bases line up with TRBD2. The sequencing input was PBMCs. The CDR3 loop reads CASSLQTSGTDTQYF. The CDR3 nucleotides are TGTGCCAGCAGTTTACAAACTAGCGGCACAGATACGCAGTATTTT.